This T cell receptor beta chain was identified during a study of CD8 T cells in Susac syndrome. Study-wide points: The TCR sequencing and HLA analysis in the study involved a relatively small number of individuals, as the study acknowledged.

Random hexamers served to reverse transcribe about 0.45 to 1 ug RNA. Amplification of TCR beta CDR3 was carried out by immunoSEQ multiplex PCR, which covered 54 Vbeta and 13 Jbeta segments. TCRdb analysed the immunoSEQ multiplex PCR reads with MiXCR anew, one entry per CDR3 protein. This sample has some 170,000 distinct CDR3 sequences; about 95% occur once, and the top ten carry approximately 0.1%. V shed 0 bases, J shed 4 bases, and the junction held 0 bases outside the gene matches. This CDR3 is 13 amino acids long. Germline assignment: CDR1 GTSNPN and CDR2 SVGIG (reference sequence). Regarding this clonotype: As yet, its antigen is unknown.

Sequenced material: CD4+ T cells from PBMCs. This TCR derives from a human donor in good health. The chain combines TRBV30 with TRBJ1-5, with 7 positions matching TRBD1. CDR3: CAWSVQGNQPQHF. CDR3 coding DNA: TGTGCCTGGAGTGTACAGGGGAATCAGCCCCAGCATTTT.